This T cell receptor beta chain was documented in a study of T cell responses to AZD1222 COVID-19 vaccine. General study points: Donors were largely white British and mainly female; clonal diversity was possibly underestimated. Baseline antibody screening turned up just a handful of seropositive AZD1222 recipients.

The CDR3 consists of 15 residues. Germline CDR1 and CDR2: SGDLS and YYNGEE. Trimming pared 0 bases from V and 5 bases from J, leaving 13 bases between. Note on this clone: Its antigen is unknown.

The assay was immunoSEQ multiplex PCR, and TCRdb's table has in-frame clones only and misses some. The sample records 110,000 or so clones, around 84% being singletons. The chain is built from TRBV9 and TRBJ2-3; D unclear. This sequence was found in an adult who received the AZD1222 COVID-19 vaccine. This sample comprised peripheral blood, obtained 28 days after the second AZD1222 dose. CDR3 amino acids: CASSVEVSSVDTQYF. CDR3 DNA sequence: TGTGCCAGCAGCGTAGAGGTGTCCAGCGTAGATACGCAGTATTTT.